What follows are 31 T cell receptor beta chains derived from one specimen sequenced in a study of early T cells in non-severe SARS-CoV-2 infection. TCRdb fed the 5' RACE reads into MiXCR, producing one record per CDR3 protein. The profile shows roughly 28,000 distinct CDR3 sequences, under 6% of them singletons. Sequencing was carried out using whole blood. Receptors were obtained from an adult who was a healthcare worker with PCR-confirmed SARS-CoV-2 infection or an uninfected control (not recorded which).

This clonotype was counted many times. The chain couples TRBV11-2 to TRBJ2-3; D is unresolved. V dropped 2 bases and J dropped 3 bases, with 6 bases sitting between them. There are 13 residues in the CDR3. Germline-derived CDR1 and CDR2 are SGHAT and FQNNGV. The CDR3 sequence is CASSLLGTDTQYF. As DNA, the CDR3 is TGTGCCAGCAGCTTACTAGGGACAGATACGCAGTATTTT.

The rearrangement uses TRBV7-8 and TRBJ2-1; D is uncertain. This CDR3 is built from 15 residues. V was clipped by 5 bases and J by 1 base, with 12 bases between them. In germline, CDR1 is SGHVS, CDR2 FQNEAQ. The CDR3 DNA follows: TGTGCCAGCAGCCGCCTCAGCGATTCCTACAATGAGCAGTTCTTC. Translated, it gives CASSRLSDSYNEQFF.

The chain employs TRBV28 and TRBJ1-1; D might be TRBD1 (5 bases). The CDR3 runs to 14 residues. The germline gives CDR1 MDHEN, CDR2 SYDVKM. V was shortened by 3 bases and J by 5 bases, with 13 bases between the two germline ends. The CDR3 sequence: CASSFSGLGTEAFF. The CDR3 region has the DNA TGTGCCAGCAGTTTTTCAGGGTTAGGGACTGAAGCTTTCTTT. The full variable domain, in which reference TRBV28 and TRBJ1-1 provide the parts outside the CDR3, is DVKVTQSSRYLVKRTGEKVFLECVQDMDHENMFWYRQDPGLGLRLIYFSYDVKMKEKGDIPEGYSVSREKKERFSLILESASTNQTSMYLCASSFSGLGTEAFFGQGTRLTVV.

The chain has TRBV9 and TRBJ2-1; the D is unclear. The germline V and J ends were trimmed by 0 bases and 9 bases, with 10 bases remaining between them. Germline loops: CDR1 SGDLS, CDR2 YYNGEE. This CDR3 comprises 13 residues. In DNA form, the CDR3 reads TGTGCCAGCAGCGTAGAGGCCAGGTCTGAGCAGTTCTTC. The encoded protein is CASSVEARSEQFF.

This clonotype was seen ten or more times. This sequence joins TRBV7-9 and TRBJ2-7, with a weak D call TRBD1 (5 bases). Germline lookup yields CDR1 SEHNR and CDR2 FQNEAQ (reference sequence). The CDR3 extends over 12 amino acids. Trimming shortened V by 2 bases and J by 5 bases, and 7 bases separated the two germline ends. This CDR3 is CASSLIGDEQYF. DNA of the CDR3: TGTGCCAGCAGCTTAATAGGGGACGAGCAGTACTTC.

This clonotype came up many times. The gene calls are TRBV5-4 and TRBJ2-5; D gene uncertain. V dropped 0 bases and J dropped 4 bases, with 10 bases sitting between them. CDR3 size: 14 residues. Per the germline V gene, CDR1 is SGHNT and CDR2 is YYREEE (reference sequence). CDR3 nucleotides: TGTGCCAGCAGCTTGGGGGGTGTTCGAGAGACCCAGTACTTC. Protein: CASSLGGVRETQYF.

This clonotype occurred many times. The chain carries TRBV11-3 and TRBJ2-5, with a weak D call TRBD2 (5 bases). This CDR3 comprises 15 residues. Germline assignment: CDR1 SGHNT and CDR2 YENEEA. Between the trimmed V and J ends, which lost 5 bases and 3 bases, there was a span of 16 bases. The DNA of the CDR3 is TGTGCCAGCAGCGTGCGATATAGAGGGAAAGAGACCCAGTACTTC. Its translation is CASSVRYRGKETQYF. The full variable domain, its missing parts supplied by reference TRBV11-3 and TRBJ2-5, is EAGVVQSPRYKIIEKKQPVAFWCNPISGHNTLYWYLQNLGQGPELLIRYENEEAVDDSQLPKDRFSAERLKGVDSTLKIQPAELGDSAVYLCASSVRYRGKETQYFGPGTRLLVL.

This clonotype was seen ten or more times. The rearrangement uses TRBV13 and TRBJ1-6; tentative D call: TRBD1 (6 bases). CDR1 and CDR2 from the germline V gene are PRHDT and FYEKMQ (reference sequence). This CDR3 has 13 amino acids. Trimming took off 3 bases at V and 10 bases at J, with 10 bases between the two ends. The DNA for the CDR3 is TGTGCCAGCAGCTTGAACAGGGACTCACCCCTCCACTTT. Its protein product is CASSLNRDSPLHF.

The sample holds many counts of this clonotype. The V gene is TRBV5-6, the J gene TRBJ2-3; TRBD2 matches at 8 bases. The CDR3 is 16 amino acids. The trim removed 4 bases at V and 1 base at J, leaving 8 bases unmatched. The germline CDR1 and CDR2 sequences are SGHDT and YYEEEE. CDR3 in DNA: TGTGCCAGCAGCCCTACCACTAGCGGACGCACAGATACGCAGTATTTT. This codes for CASSPTTSGRTDTQYF.

This clonotype was observed a single time. The chain couples TRBV5-6 to TRBJ2-3; the D gene is possibly TRBD2 (6 bases). Germline CDR1 and CDR2: SGHDT and YYEEEE. V lost 3 bases to trimming and J lost 5 bases, with 10 bases between them. The CDR3 has 13 amino acids. CDR3 in amino acids: CASSSTGVDTQYF. DNA of the CDR3: TGTGCCAGCAGCTCTACGGGGGTAGATACGCAGTATTTT.

A few counts support this clonotype. The DNA for the CDR3 is TGTGCCAGCAGTTTACCAGGTGGGGATACGCAGTATTTT. Its translation is CASSLPGGDTQYF. The rearrangement uses TRBV12-3 or TRBV12-4 and TRBJ2-3; D remains ambiguous. V lost 2 bases to trimming and J lost 6 bases, with 9 bases between them. This CDR3 comprises 13 residues.

This clonotype was observed a handful of times. The genes are TRBV29-1 and TRBJ2-5; possible D gene TRBD2, 6 bases. The CDR3 spans 11 residues. Germline lookup yields CDR1 SQVTM and CDR2 ANQGSEA. CDR3 bases: TGCAGTAAATCAGTCGGGGGGACCCAGTACTTC. This encodes CSKSVGGTQYF.

This clonotype was seen at least ten times. The V call is TRBV29-1, the J call TRBJ2-2, with 8 nucleotides matching TRBD1. The CDR3 runs to 14 residues. The germline V gene encodes CDR1 SQVTM and CDR2 ANQGSEA. J was trimmed by 5 bases and V by 5 bases; bases with no gene match: 7. CDR3 DNA: TGCAGCGTTATTCGACAGGGGTGGACCGGGGAGCTGTTTTTT. This gives the protein CSVIRQGWTGELFF.

This clonotype was seen repeatedly, ten times or more. The chain employs TRBV3-1 and TRBJ2-2, with 8 bases lining up with TRBD2. The J segment lost 7 bases and the V segment lost 1 base, leaving 11 bases of the junction unmatched. Germline assignment: CDR1 LGHDT and CDR2 YNNKEL (reference sequence). The CDR3 runs to 17 residues. CDR3 in amino acids: CASSQVLKRESIGELFF. The CDR3, as DNA: TGTGCCAGCAGCCAAGTCCTTAAGCGGGAGTCAATCGGGGAGCTGTTTTTT.

In its sample, this clonotype was seen many times. CDR3 sequence: CASSLTGPTDTQYF. The CDR3 DNA reads TGTGCCAGCAGTTTGACAGGGCCCACAGATACGCAGTATTTT. The chain carries TRBV12-3 or TRBV12-4 and TRBJ2-3, with 7 bases aligning to TRBD1. The CDR3 totals 14 residues. Losses at the gene ends were 3 bases for V and 2 bases for J; bases not matched to a gene: 2.

This clonotype was detected many times. The chain is built from TRBV24-1 and TRBJ2-2; D not certain. Germline V lookup: CDR1 KGHDR, CDR2 SFDVKD. CDR3 length: 11 residues. The V end lost 9 bases, the J end lost 3 bases, and 4 bases lay between the germline ends. CDR3 loop: CATRDTGELFF. Written as DNA, the CDR3 is TGTGCCACCCGCGACACCGGGGAGCTGTTTTTT.

In this sample, this clonotype turned up many times. The J gene is TRBJ2-7, the V gene TRBV9; D unclear. The germline V gene encodes CDR1 SGDLS and CDR2 YYNGEE. There are 13 residues in the CDR3. V lost 4 bases, J lost 0 bases, and 8 bases lay in between. CDR3 residues: CASSPSNSYEQYF. As DNA, the CDR3 is TGTGCCAGCAGCCCCTCGAACTCCTACGAGCAGTACTTC.

About this clonotype itself: A junction boundary mismatches the germline segment, possibly from a read error. The chain joins TRBV18 to TRBJ2-7, with 7 bases matching TRBD2. The CDR3 has 15 amino acids. CDR1 KGHSH and CDR2 LQKENI come from the germline V gene. The chain's CDR3 is CASSAGTTPGYEQHF. The CDR3 coding sequence is TGTGCCAGCTCAGCAGGGACTACCCCAGGGTACGAGCAGCACTTC. Based on the CDR3 plus reference TRBV18 and TRBJ2-7, the full variable domain is NAGVMQNPRHLVRRRGQEARLRCSPMKGHSHVYWYRQLPEEGLKFMVYLQKENIIDESGMPKERFSAEFPKEGPSILRIQQVVRGDSAAYFCASSAGTTPGYEQHFGPGTRLTVT.

This clonotype was counted ten times or more. J is TRBJ2-3 and V is TRBV27, with 10 positions matching TRBD1. Per the germline V gene, CDR1 is MNHEY and CDR2 is SMNVEV (reference sequence). This CDR3 is built from 15 residues. Trimming took 6 bases from V and 1 from J; bases not matched to a gene: 4. The DNA of the CDR3 is TGTGCCAGCAGAAGACAGGGGGCGCGCACAGATACGCAGTATTTT. Its translation is CASRRQGARTDTQYF.

This clonotype was detected ten times or more. V gene TRBV19 combines with J gene TRBJ2-6; D perhaps matches TRBD1 (5 bases). The germline V gene has CDR1 LNHDA and CDR2 SQIVND (reference sequence). The CDR3 runs 14 residues. Trimming stripped 8 bases from V and 4 bases from J, with 12 bases between. The CDR3 sequence is CASSRVVGANVLTF. DNA for the CDR3: TGTGCCAGTTCCAGGGTTGTCGGGGCCAACGTCCTGACTTTC.

This clonotype showed up just a few times. V and J are TRBV11-2 and TRBJ2-3, with 13 bases fitting TRBD2. J was trimmed by 3 bases and V by 5 bases; bases with no gene match: 8. The CDR3 is made up of 17 amino acids. Germline V CDR1 and CDR2: SGHAT, FQNNGV. CDR3 protein: CASSPYWTSGGTDTQYF. CDR3 nucleotides: TGTGCCAGCAGCCCCTATTGGACTAGCGGGGGAACAGATACGCAGTATTTT.

This clonotype was seen ten or more times. Written as DNA, the CDR3 is TGTGCCATCAATCAGGGGGCCACCGGGGAGCTGTTTTTT. Protein product: CAINQGATGELFF. V is TRBV10-3 and J is TRBJ2-2; 8 nucleotides align to TRBD1. Trimming removed 7 bases from V and 4 bases from J; junction bases left unmatched: 2. CDR1 is ENHRY, CDR2 SYGVKD, per germline. The CDR3 runs to 13 residues.

This clonotype was detected many times. The V and J genes are TRBV7-3 and TRBJ1-2, with TRBD1 identical over 7 bases. This CDR3 has 15 residues. V dropped 4 bases and J dropped 0; count of bases not matched to a gene: 5. The germline V gene has CDR1 SGHTA and CDR2 FQGTGA. The CDR3 sequence: CASSSRQGPNYGYTF. CDR3 nucleotide sequence: TGTGCCAGCAGCTCCCGACAGGGACCTAACTATGGCTACACCTTC.

This clonotype has ten or more counts. CDR3 amino acids: CASSSGSFGGWNEQFF. CDR3 bases: TGCGCCAGCAGCTCCGGGTCGTTTGGAGGCTGGAATGAGCAGTTCTTC. The chain is built from TRBV5-1 and TRBJ2-1, with a possible D match to TRBD2 (5 bases). Germline V gives CDR1 SGHRS, CDR2 YFSETQ. Trimming shortened V by 3 bases and J by 7 bases, and 20 bases separated the two germline ends. The CDR3 runs to 16 residues.

This clonotype was seen many times. V and J are TRBV6-4 and TRBJ2-3, with 11 bases that match TRBD2. CDR3 length: 15 amino acids. V lost 6 bases to trimming and J lost 6 bases; unmatched junction nucleotides: 8. CDR1 is MRHNA, CDR2 SNTAGT, per germline. Here the CDR3 DNA reads TGTGCCAGCAGCATTCTAGCGGGAGGTTCGGATACGCAGTATTTT. Translating it yields CASSILAGGSDTQYF.

V gene TRBV6-2 or TRBV6-3 combines with J gene TRBJ2-3, with a possible D match to TRBD1 (6 bases). The CDR3 consists of 14 residues. Germline V gene sequence: CDR1 MNHEY, CDR2 SVGEGT. The ends were cut back, 6 bases at V and 4 bases at J, with 14 bases in the middle. As DNA, the CDR3 is TGTGCCAGCAGCCCCTGGGGGACACCAGATACGCAGTATTTT. This encodes CASSPWGTPDTQYF.

This clonotype was found many times. The CDR3 spells CASSPKVASTWNEQFF. For the CDR3, the DNA is TGTGCCAGCTCCCCAAAAGTGGCTTCCACCTGGAATGAGCAGTTCTTC. The chain links TRBV18 to TRBJ2-1; D not resolved. Trimming stripped 6 bases from V and 7 bases from J, with 22 bases between. The CDR3 consists of 16 residues. Germline loops: CDR1 KGHSH, CDR2 LQKENI.

V gene TRBV19 combines with J gene TRBJ2-1, with D possibly being TRBD1 (5 bases). The V and J ends lost 0 bases and 5 bases respectively, with 11 bases between them. The CDR3 is made up of 15 amino acids. Germline V lookup: CDR1 LNHDA, CDR2 SQIVND (reference sequence). The CDR3 bases are TGTGCCAGTAGTATAGATGGGGCAGAGAACAATGAGCAGTTCTTC. Residues: CASSIDGAENNEQFF.

This clonotype was counted many times. This chain connects TRBV11-2 to TRBJ2-1; maybe TRBD1 (6 bases). V was clipped by 1 base and J by 9 bases, with 7 bases between them. The CDR3 spans 12 residues. Germline loops: CDR1 SGHAT, CDR2 FQNNGV. The CDR3 DNA reads TGTGCCAGCAGCTTAGGAGGGGGTGAGCAGTTCTTC. The encoded protein is CASSLGGGEQFF.

This clonotype was picked up many times. V usage is TRBV11-3 and J usage is TRBJ2-7, with 7 bases matching TRBD1. Losses at the gene ends were 5 bases for V and 2 bases for J; bases not matched to a gene: 9. CDR1 SGHNT and CDR2 YENEEA come from the germline V gene. CDR3 length: 15 residues. CDR3 residues: CASSRTQGVAYEQYF. DNA of the CDR3: TGTGCCAGCAGCCGAACTCAGGGGGTTGCCTACGAGCAGTACTTC.

A few counts support this clonotype. The CDR3 DNA sequence: TGCGCCAGCACCCTGGGGGGCACTGAAGCTTTCTTT. This translates into CASTLGGTEAFF. This rearrangement joins TRBV10-2 to TRBJ1-1; TRBD1 is a possible D gene (5 bases). The CDR3 runs to 12 residues. Trimming cost V 7 bases and J 4 bases, with 10 bases left between them. Germline V CDR1 and CDR2: WSHSY, SAAADI.